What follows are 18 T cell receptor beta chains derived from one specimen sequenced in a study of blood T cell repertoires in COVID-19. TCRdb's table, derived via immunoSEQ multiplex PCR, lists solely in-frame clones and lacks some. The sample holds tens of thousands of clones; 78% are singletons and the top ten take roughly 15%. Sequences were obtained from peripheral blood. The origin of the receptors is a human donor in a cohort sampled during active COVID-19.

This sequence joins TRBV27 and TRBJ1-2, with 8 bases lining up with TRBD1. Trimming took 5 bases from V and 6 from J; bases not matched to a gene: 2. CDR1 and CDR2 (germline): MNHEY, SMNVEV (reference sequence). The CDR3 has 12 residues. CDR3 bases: TGTGCCAGCAGTACAGGGGGTAATGGCTACACCTTC. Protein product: CASSTGGNGYTF.

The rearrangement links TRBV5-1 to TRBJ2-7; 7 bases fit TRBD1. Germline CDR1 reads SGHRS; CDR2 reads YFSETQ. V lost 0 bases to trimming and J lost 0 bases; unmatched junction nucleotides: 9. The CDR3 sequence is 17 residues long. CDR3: CASSLELQGPDSYEQYF. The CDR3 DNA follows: TGCGCCAGCAGCTTGGAGCTACAGGGGCCCGACTCCTACGAGCAGTACTTC.

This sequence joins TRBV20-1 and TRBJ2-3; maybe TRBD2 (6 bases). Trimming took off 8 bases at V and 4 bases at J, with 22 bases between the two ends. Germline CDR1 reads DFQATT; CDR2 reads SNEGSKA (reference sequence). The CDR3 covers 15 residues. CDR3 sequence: CSSSVGTAGPDTQYF. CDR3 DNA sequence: TGCAGTTCGAGTGTTGGGACTGCCGGTCCAGATACGCAGTATTTT.

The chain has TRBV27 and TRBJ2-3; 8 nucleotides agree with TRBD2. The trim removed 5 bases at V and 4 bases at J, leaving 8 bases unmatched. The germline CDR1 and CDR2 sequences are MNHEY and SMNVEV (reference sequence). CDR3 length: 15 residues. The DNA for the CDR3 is TGTGCCAGCAGTCCCGGGACTAGTAGGTCAGATACGCAGTATTTT. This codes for CASSPGTSRSDTQYF.

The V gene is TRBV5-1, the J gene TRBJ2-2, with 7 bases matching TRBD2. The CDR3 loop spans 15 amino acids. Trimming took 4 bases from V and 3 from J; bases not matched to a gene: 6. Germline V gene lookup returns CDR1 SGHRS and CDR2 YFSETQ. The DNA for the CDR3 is TGCGCCAGCAGCGTTAGGGAGGGCGACACCGGGGAGCTGTTTTTT. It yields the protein CASSVREGDTGELFF.

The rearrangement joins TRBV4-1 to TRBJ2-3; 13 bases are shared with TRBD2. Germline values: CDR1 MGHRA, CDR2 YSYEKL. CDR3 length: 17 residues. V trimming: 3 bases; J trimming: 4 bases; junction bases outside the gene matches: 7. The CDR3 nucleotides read TGCGCCAGCAGCCAGGAGACTAGCGGGGGGATGGCAGATACGCAGTATTTT. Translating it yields CASSQETSGGMADTQYF.

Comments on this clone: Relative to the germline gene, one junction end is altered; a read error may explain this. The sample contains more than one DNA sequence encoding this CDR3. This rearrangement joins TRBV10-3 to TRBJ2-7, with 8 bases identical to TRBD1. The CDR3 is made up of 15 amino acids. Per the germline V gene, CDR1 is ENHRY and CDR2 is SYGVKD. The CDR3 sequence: CAISSQGAGTYEQYF. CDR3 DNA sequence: TGTGCCATCAGTTCTCAGGGGGCTGGGACCTACGAGCAATACTTC.

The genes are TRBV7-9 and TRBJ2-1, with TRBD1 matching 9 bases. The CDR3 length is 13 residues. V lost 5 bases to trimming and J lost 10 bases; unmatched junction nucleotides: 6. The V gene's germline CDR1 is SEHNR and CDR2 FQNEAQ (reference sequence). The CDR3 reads CASSTDRGWEQFF. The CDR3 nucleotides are TGTGCCAGCAGCACCGACAGGGGGTGGGAGCAGTTCTTC.

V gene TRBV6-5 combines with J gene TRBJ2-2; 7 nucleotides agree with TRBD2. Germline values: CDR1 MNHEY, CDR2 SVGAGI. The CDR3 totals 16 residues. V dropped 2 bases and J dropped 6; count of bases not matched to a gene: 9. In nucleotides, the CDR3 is TGTGCCAGCAGTTACCGCGGGGGAGGGGCGGCCGGGGAGCTGTTTTTT. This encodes CASSYRGGGAAGELFF.

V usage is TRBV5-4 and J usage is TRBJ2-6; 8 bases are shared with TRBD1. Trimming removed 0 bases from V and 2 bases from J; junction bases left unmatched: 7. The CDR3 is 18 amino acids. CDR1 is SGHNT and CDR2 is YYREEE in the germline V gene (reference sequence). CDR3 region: CASSLVGRGPTGANVLTF. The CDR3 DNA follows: TGTGCCAGCAGCTTGGTAGGCAGGGGGCCCACTGGGGCCAACGTCCTGACTTTC.

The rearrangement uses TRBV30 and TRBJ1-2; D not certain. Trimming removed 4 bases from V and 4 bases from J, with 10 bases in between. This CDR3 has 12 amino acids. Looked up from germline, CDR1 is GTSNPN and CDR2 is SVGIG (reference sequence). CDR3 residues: CAWTTGLYGYTF. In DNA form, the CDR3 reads TGTGCCTGGACGACGGGTCTCTATGGCTACACCTTC.

The CDR3 sequence: CASSLRPRETGELFF. The CDR3 DNA reads as TGTGCCAGCAGCTTAAGACCGCGGGAAACCGGGGAGCTGTTTTTT. V gene TRBV11-3 combines with J gene TRBJ2-2, with a weak D call TRBD2 (6 bases). Trimming removed 2 bases at V and 5 bases at J, with 12 bases between. CDR3 length: 15 residues. Germline CDR1 and CDR2: SGHNT and YENEEA.

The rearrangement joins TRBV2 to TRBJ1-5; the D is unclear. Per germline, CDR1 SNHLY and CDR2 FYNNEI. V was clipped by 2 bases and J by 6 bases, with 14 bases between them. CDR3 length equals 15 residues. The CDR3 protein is CASSENLPGSQPQHF. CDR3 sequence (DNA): TGTGCCAGCAGTGAAAACCTCCCAGGAAGTCAGCCCCAGCATTTT.

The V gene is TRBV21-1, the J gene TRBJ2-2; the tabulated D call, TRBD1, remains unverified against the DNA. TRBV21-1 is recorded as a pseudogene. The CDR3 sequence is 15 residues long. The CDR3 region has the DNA TGTGCCAGCAGCTTCCGGGACAAACCGAACAGGGAGCTGTTTTTT. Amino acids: CASSFRDKPNRELFF.

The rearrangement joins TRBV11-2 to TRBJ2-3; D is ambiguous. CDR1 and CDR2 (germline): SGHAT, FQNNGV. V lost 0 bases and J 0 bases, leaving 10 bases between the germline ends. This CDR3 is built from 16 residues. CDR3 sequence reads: CASSLDSLGSTDTQYF. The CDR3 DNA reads TGTGCCAGCAGCTTAGATTCCCTCGGGAGCACAGATACGCAGTATTTT.

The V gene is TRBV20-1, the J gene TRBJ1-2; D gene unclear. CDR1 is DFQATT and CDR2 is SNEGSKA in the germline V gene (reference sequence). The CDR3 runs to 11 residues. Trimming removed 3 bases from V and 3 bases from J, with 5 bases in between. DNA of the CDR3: TGCAGTGCTAGGGCTTACTATGGCTACACCTTC. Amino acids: CSARAYYGYTF.

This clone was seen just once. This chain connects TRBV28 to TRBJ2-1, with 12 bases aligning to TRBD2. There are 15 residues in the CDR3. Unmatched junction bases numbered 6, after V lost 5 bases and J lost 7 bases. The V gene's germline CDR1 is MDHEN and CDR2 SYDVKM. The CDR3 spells CASSVLAGGHNEQFF. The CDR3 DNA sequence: TGTGCCAGCAGTGTACTAGCGGGGGGCCATAATGAGCAGTTCTTC.

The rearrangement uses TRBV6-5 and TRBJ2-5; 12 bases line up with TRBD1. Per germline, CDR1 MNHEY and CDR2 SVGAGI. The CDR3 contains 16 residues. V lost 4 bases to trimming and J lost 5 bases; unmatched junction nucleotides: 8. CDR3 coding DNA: TGTGCCAGCAGTTTTTCTGGGACAGGGGGCGAGGAGACCCAGTACTTC. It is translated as CASSFSGTGGEETQYF.